This T cell receptor (beta chain) was identified during a study of beta chain features in type 1 diabetes. Germline V gene data show CDR1 as SGHTA and CDR2 as FQGNSA. V lost 6 bases and J lost 6; bases outside the gene matches: 7. This CDR3 has 14 amino acids. Expressed TCRB transcripts were sequenced after all isolated RNA was converted to cDNA. Data came from immunoSEQ multiplex PCR; TCRdb stores just in-frame clones and leaves some out. The data show 680,000 or so clones, with around a sixth seen just once and approximately 0.093% held by the top ten. The chain uses TRBV7-2 and TRBJ2-1; TRBD2 matches at 8 bases. This TCR was sampled from a man younger than 30 in good health. Source material: naive CD4+ T cells from blood. CDR3 nucleotide sequence: TGTGCCAGCAGTCAAGTCGGGGGGGTCAATGAGCAGTTCTTC. This sequence encodes CASSQVGGVNEQFF.